This T cell receptor beta chain comes out of a study of blood T cell repertoires in COVID-19. Sequencing used immunoSEQ multiplex PCR; TCRdb keeps in-frame clones, though not all of them. The data contain more than 65,000 clones, around 85% of them singletons. The specimen sequenced was peripheral blood. The clonotype comes from a man aged 80 or over with acute or convalescent COVID-19.

CDR3 protein: CASSISGGTNEKLFF. CDR3 DNA: TGCGCCAGCAGCATCTCGGGGGGCACTAATGAAAAACTGTTTTTT. The chain couples TRBV5-1 to TRBJ1-4; the D gene is possibly TRBD1 (6 bases). This CDR3 has 15 residues. Per germline, CDR1 SGHRS and CDR2 YFSETQ. Trimming left V 4 bases short and J 2 bases short, with 12 bases between.